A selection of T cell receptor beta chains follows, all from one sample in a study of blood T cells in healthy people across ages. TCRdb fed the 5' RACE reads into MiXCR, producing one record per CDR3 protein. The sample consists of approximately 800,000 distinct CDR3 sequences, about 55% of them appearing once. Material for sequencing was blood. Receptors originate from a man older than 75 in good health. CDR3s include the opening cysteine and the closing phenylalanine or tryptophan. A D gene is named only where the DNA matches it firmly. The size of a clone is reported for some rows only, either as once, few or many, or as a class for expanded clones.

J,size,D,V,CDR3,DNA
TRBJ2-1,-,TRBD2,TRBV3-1,CASSAPGLALGEQFF,TGTGCCAGCAGCGCCCCGGGACTAGCTCTGGGGGAGCAGTTCTTC
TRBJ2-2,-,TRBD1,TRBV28,CASSSYRGVGELFF,TGTGCCAGCAGTTCCTACAGGGGCGTTGGGGAGCTGTTTTTT
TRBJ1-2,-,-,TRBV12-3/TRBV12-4,CASSLGGGFGYTF,TGTGCCAGCAGCCTCGGAGGGGGATTTGGCTACACCTTC
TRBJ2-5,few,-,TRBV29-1,CSVAGTGVTQYF,TGCAGCGTTGCCGGGACTGGAGTGACCCAGTACTTC
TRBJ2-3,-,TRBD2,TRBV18,CASSYRLAAPDRYAYF,TGTGCCAGCTCATACAGACTAGCGGCCCCGGACAGATACGCGTATTTT
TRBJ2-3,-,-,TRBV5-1,CASSLDPGADTQYF,TGCGCCAGCAGCTTGGACCCCGGGGCAGATACGCAGTATTTT
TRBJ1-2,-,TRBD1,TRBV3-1,CASSQERGRGNYGYTF,TGTGCCAGCAGCCAAGAACGTGGCAGGGGGAACTATGGCTACACCTTC
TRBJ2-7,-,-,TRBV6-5,CASTDRGIQPLEQYF,TGTGCCAGCACTGATCGGGGGATACAACCTCTCGAGCAGTACTTC
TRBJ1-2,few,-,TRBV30,CAWRRTAPNYGYTF,TGTGCCTGGAGGCGGACAGCCCCTAACTATGGCTACACCTTC
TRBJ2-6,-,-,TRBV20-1,CSARDGGGVLLGANVLTF,TGCAGTGCTAGAGATGGGGGAGGAGTCCTCCTTGGGGCCAACGTCCTGACTTTC
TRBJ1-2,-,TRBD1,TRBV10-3,CAISVPVGDSYYGYTF,TGTGCCATCAGTGTCCCTGTGGGGGACAGCTACTATGGCTACACCTTC
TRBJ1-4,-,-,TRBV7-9,CASSATGRRAANEKLFF,TGTGCCAGCAGCGCCACAGGTCGACGCGCAGCTAATGAAAAACTGTTTTTT
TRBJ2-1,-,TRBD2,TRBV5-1,CASSGGAGPSYNEQFF,TGCGCCAGCAGCGGGGGAGCGGGGCCCTCCTACAATGAGCAGTTCTTC
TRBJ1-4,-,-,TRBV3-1,CASSQELTNEKLFF,TGTGCCAGCAGCCAAGAGTTAACTAATGAAAAACTGTTTTTT
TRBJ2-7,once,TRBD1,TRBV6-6,CASSFNRGGSGYEQYF,TGTGCCAGCAGTTTCAACAGGGGTGGATCGGGCTACGAGCAGTACTTC
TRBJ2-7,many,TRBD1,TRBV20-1,CSARSGTDLYEQYF,TGCAGTGCTAGATCCGGGACAGACCTTTACGAGCAGTACTTC
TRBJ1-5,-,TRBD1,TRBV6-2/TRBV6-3,CASSYEQGASNQPQHF,TGTGCCAGCAGTTACGAACAGGGGGCTAGCAATCAGCCCCAGCATTTT
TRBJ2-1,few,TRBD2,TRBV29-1,CSVVGLAGNSYNEQFF,TGCAGCGTGGTAGGACTAGCGGGTAACTCCTACAATGAGCAGTTCTTC
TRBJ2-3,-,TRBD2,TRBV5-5,CASSLAPGLAEEHRYAYF,TGTGCCAGCAGCTTGGCACCGGGACTAGCGGAGGAACACAGATACGCGTATTTT
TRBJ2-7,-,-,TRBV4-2,CASSPGVDMSYEQYF,TGTGCCAGCAGCCCCGGAGTGGATATGTCCTACGAGCAGTACTTC
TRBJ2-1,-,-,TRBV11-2,CASSLAFRSYNEQFF,TGTGCCAGCAGTTTGGCGTTCCGCTCCTACAATGAGCAGTTCTTC